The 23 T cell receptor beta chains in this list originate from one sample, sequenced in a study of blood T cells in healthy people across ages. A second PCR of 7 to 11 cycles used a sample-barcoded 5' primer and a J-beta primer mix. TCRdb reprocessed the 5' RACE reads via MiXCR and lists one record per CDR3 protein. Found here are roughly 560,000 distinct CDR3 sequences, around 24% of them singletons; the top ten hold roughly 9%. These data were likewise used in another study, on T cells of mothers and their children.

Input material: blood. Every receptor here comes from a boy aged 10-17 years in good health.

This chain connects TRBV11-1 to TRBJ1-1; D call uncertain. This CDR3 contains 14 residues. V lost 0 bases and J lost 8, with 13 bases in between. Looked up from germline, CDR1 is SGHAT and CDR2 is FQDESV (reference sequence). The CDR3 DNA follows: TGTGCCAGCAGCTTAGCATGGCGACCCCAGGAAGCTTTCTTT. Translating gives CASSLAWRPQEAFF.

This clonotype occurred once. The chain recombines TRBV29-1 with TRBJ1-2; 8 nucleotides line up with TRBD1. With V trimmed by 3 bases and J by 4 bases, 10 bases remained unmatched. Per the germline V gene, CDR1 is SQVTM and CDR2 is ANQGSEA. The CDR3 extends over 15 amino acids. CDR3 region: CSVEVSYRGAYGYTF. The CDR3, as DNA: TGCAGCGTTGAGGTTTCGTACAGGGGGGCCTATGGCTACACCTTC.

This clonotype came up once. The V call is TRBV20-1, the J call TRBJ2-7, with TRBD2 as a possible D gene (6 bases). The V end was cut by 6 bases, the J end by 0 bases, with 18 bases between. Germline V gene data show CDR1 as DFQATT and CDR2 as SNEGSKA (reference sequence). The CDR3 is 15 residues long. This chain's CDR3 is CSALRGTSYSYEQYF. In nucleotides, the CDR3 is TGCAGTGCCCTCCGTGGGACTTCCTACTCCTACGAGCAGTACTTC.

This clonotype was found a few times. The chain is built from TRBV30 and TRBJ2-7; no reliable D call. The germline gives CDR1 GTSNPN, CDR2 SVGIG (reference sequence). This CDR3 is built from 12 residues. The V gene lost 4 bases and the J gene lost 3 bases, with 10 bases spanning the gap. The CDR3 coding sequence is TGTGCCTGGACAGTTTCCGACTACGAGCAGTACTTC. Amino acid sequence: CAWTVSDYEQYF.

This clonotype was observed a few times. The CDR3 region has the DNA TGTGCCAGCAGCGTAGGCAGGGCCGCGAACACCGGGGAGCTGTTTTTT. It codes for CASSVGRAANTGELFF. V and J are TRBV9 and TRBJ2-2; possible D gene TRBD1, 5 bases. V was shortened by 0 bases and J by 0 bases, with 9 bases between the two germline ends. CDR1 is SGDLS and CDR2 is YYNGEE in the germline V gene. This CDR3 comprises 16 residues.

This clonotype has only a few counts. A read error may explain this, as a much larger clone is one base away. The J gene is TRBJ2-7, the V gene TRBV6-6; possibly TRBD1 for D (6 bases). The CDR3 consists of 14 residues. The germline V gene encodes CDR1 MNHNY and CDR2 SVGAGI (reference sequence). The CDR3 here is CASSYGTNSNEQYF. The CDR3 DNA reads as TGTGCCAGCAGTTACGGGACAAACTCCAACGAGCAGTACTTC.

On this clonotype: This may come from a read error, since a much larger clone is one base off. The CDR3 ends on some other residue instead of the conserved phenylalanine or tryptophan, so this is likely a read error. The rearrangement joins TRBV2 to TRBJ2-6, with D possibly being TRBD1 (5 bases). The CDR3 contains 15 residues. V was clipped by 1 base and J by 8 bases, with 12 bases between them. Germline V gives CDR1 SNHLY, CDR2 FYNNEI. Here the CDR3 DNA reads TGTGCCAGCAGTGAAGTAAGGGGAAATACCAACGTCCTGACTTCC. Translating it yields CASSEVRGNTNVLTS.

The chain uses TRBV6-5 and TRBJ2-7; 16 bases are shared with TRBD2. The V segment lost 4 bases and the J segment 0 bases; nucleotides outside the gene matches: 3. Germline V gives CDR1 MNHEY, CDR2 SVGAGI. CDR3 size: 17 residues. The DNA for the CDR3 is TGTGCCAGCAGTTCAGGGACTAGCGGGAGGGTCTCCTACGAGCAGTACTTC. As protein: CASSSGTSGRVSYEQYF.

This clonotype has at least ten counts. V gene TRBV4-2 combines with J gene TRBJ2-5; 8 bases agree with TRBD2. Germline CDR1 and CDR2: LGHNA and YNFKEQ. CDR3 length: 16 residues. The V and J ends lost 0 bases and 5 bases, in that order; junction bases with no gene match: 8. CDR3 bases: TGTGCCAGCAGCCAAGATCCCAAGCGGGGGTCGGAGACCCAGTACTTC. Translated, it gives CASSQDPKRGSETQYF.

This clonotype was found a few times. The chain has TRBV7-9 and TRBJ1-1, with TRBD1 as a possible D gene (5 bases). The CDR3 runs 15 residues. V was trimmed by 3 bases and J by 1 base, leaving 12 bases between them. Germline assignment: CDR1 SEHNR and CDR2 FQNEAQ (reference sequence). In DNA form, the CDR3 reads TGTGCCAGCAGCTTCGAGGGGTTGGGGAACACTGAAGCTTTCTTT. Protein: CASSFEGLGNTEAFF. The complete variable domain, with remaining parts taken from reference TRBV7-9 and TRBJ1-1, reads DTGVSQNPRHKITKRGQNVTFRCDPISEHNRLYWYRQTLGQGPEFLTYFQNEAQLEKSRLLSDRFSAERPKGSFSTLEIQRTEQGDSAMYLCASSFEGLGNTEAFFGQGTRLTVV.

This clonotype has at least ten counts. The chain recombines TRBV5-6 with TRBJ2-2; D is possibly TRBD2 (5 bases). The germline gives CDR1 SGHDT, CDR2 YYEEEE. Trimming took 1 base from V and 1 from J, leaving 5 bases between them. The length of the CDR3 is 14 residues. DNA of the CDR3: TGTGCCAGCAGCTTGCGGGGGAACACCGGGGAGCTGTTTTTT. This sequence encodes CASSLRGNTGELFF.

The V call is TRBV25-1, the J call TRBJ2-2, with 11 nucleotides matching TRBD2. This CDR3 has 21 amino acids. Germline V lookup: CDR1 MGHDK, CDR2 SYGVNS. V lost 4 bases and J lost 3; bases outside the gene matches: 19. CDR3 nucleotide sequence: TGTGCCAGCAGTGGACTCCCGGGACTAGCGGATACGCGCGAGGACACCGGGGAGCTGTTTTTT. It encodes CASSGLPGLADTREDTGELFF.

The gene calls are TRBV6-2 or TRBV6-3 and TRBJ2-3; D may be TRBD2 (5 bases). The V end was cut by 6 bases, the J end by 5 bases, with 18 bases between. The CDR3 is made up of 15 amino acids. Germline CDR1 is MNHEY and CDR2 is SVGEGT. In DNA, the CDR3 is TGTGCCAGCAGAAGAGGACTCCCTGCTGAAGATACGCAGTATTTT. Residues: CASRRGLPAEDTQYF.

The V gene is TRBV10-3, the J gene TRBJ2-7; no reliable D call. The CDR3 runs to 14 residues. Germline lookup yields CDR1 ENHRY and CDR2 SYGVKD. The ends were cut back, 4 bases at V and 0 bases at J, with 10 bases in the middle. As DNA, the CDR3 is TGTGCCATCAGTGCTCAAGAAAGCTCCTACGAGCAGTACTTC. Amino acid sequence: CAISAQESSYEQYF.

CDR3 residues: CASSQGATTDYGYTF. The CDR3 DNA sequence: TGCGCCAGCAGCCAAGGGGCGACTACCGACTATGGCTACACCTTC. The chain employs TRBV4-3 and TRBJ1-2; D not resolved. The CDR3 length is 15 residues. Germline CDR1 and CDR2: LGHNA and YSLEER. With 1 base removed from V and 3 bases from J, the gap between germline ends came to 12 bases.

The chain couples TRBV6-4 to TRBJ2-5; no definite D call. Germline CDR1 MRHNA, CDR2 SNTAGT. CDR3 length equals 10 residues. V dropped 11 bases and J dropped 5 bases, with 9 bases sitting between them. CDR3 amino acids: CAPVCETQYF. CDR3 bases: TGTGCCCCGGTGTGCGAGACCCAGTACTTC.

As DNA, the CDR3 is TGTGCCAGCAGTGAATCAGGAAGGGGCACCGGGGAGCTGTTTTTT. This translates into CASSESGRGTGELFF. The V call is TRBV9, the J call TRBJ2-2, with D maybe TRBD1 (5 bases). The CDR3 length is 15 residues. Trimming removed 5 bases from V and 4 bases from J, with 15 bases in between. Per germline, CDR1 SGDLS and CDR2 YYNGEE.

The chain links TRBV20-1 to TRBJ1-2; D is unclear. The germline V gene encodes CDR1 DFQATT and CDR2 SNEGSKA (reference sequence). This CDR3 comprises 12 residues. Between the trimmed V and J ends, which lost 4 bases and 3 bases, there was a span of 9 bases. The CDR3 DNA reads TGCAGTGCTAAGGAGTCGGACTATGGCTACACCTTC. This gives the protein CSAKESDYGYTF.

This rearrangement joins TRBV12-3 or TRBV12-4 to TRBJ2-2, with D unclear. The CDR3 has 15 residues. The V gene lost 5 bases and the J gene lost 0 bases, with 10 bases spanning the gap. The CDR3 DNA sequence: TGTGCCAGCAGTCCCCCCCGGGCGAACACCGGGGAGCTGTTTTTT. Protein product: CASSPPRANTGELFF.

The CDR3 nucleotides are TGTGCCAGCAGCTTGGCTAGCGGCCCTGTGGAGCAGTTCTTC. It is translated as CASSLASGPVEQFF. The gene calls are TRBV5-6 and TRBJ2-1; 7 bases align to TRBD2. Germline CDR1 and CDR2: SGHDT and YYEEEE. This CDR3 comprises 14 residues. Germline trimming cut 0 bases from V and 10 bases from J; bases unmatched to any gene: 7.

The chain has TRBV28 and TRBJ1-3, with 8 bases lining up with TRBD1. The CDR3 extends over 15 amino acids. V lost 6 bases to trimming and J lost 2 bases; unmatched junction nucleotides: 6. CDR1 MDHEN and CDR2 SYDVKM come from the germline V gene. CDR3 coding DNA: TGTGCCAGCAGAGGACAGGGTAACGCTGGAAACACCATATATTTT. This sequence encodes CASRGQGNAGNTIYF.

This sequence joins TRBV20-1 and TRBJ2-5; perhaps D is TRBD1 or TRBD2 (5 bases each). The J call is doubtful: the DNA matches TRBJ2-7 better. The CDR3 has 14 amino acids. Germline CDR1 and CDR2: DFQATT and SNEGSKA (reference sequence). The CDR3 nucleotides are TGCAGTGCTAGCTCCCTACTGCTGGGGACCGAGCAGTACTTC. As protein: CSASSLLLGTEQYF.

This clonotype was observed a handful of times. CDR3 DNA sequence: TGCGCCAGCAGCTCTATCTCAGGGGGCGTCACTGAAGCTTTCTTT. Encoded protein: CASSSISGGVTEAFF. V and J are TRBV5-1 and TRBJ1-1; 8 nucleotides agree with TRBD1. V dropped 3 bases and J dropped 4; count of bases not matched to a gene: 8. Germline loops: CDR1 SGHRS, CDR2 YFSETQ. The CDR3 runs 15 residues.